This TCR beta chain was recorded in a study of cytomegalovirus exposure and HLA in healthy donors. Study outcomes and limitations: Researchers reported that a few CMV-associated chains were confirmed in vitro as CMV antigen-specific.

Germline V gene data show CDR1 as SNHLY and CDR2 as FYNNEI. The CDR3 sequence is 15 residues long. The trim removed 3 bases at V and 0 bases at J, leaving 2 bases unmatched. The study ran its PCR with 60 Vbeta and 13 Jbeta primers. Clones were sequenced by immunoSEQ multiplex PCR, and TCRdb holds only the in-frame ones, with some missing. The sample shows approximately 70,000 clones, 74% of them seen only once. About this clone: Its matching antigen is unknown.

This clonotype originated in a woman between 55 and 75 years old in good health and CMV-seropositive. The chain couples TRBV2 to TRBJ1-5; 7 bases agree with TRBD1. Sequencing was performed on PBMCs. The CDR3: CASSEGQYSNQPQHF. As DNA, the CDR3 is TGTGCCAGCAGTGAGGGACAGTATAGCAATCAGCCCCAGCATTTT.